What follows are 20 T cell receptor beta chains derived from one specimen sequenced in a study of CXCR3-negative and CXCR3-positive naive CD8 T cells. TRB cDNA libraries were made by UMI-labeled 5' RACE. TCRdb reanalyzed the 5' RACE reads, giving one entry per CDR3 protein sequence and no DNA. The repertoire table contains some 22,000 distinct CDR3 sequences. Sequencing input: memory CD8+ T cells from blood. The receptors were gathered from a human donor in good health. Some clones in this sample may be carry-over from other donors' samples.

Considering frequency, this clonotype is large (0.1 to 1%). The chain combines TRBV2 with TRBJ2-7. Germline loops: CDR1 SNHLY, CDR2 FYNNEI. This CDR3 is built from 15 residues. The CDR3 protein is CASSEGRGYDYEQYF.

Here the CDR3 reads CASSKGGRGVSLGANVLTF. The genes are TRBV21-1 and TRBJ2-6; the D call from TCRdb, TRBD1, cannot be confirmed without DNA. TRBV21-1 is a recognized pseudogene. The CDR3 extends over 19 amino acids.

This chain joins TRBV5-1 and TRBJ2-1; the TCRdb D gene call, TRBD2, has no DNA to confirm it. The V gene's germline CDR1 is SGHRS and CDR2 YFSETQ. The CDR3 has 17 amino acids. The CDR3 loop is CASSPSGTSGGADEQFF.

This rearrangement joins TRBV28 to TRBJ2-7; TCRdb gives TRBD2 as the D gene, but with no DNA this cannot be confirmed. This CDR3 spans 14 amino acids. Germline assignment: CDR1 MDHEN and CDR2 SYDVKM. CDR3 in amino acids: CASSFRAGGYEQYF.

The CDR3 reads CSARDHSSPLHIEGYTF. The chain recombines TRBV20-1 with TRBJ1-2. This CDR3 has 17 amino acids. CDR1 and CDR2 from the germline V gene are DFQATT and SNEGSKA (reference sequence).

This rearrangement joins TRBV5-1 to TRBJ1-1; as DNA is missing, the TRBD1 call by TCRdb cannot be tested. Germline CDR1 reads SGHRS; CDR2 reads YFSETQ. This CDR3 has 13 residues. The CDR3 sequence: CASSFPGAGEAFF.

The chain links TRBV28 to TRBJ1-1. Germline V gene data show CDR1 as MDHEN and CDR2 as SYDVKM. The CDR3 spans 13 residues. This CDR3 is CASRQIMNTEAFF.

The gene calls are TRBV7-8 and TRBJ2-5; the D call from TCRdb, TRBD2, cannot be confirmed without DNA. Germline values: CDR1 SGHVS, CDR2 FQNEAQ. CDR3 size: 15 residues. The CDR3 is CASSLPAGGPETQYF.

The chain links TRBV28 to TRBJ2-5; TCRdb reports TRBD2, a call that lacks DNA to check it against. Germline-derived CDR1 and CDR2 are MDHEN and SYDVKM. The CDR3 is 15 amino acids. The CDR3 spells CASSSLTSEQETQYF.

The chain joins TRBV6-2 or TRBV6-3 to TRBJ2-5; the TRBD2 assignment by TCRdb is unverifiable without DNA. Germline-derived CDR1 and CDR2 are MNHEY and SVGEGT. The CDR3 spans 13 residues. The CDR3 here is CASGGGAEETQYF.

This clonotype is labeled medium-sized based on frequency. The chain links TRBV6-1 to TRBJ2-5. Per germline, CDR1 MNHNS and CDR2 SASEGT. The CDR3 length is 15 residues. The CDR3 protein is CASSADTKTQETQYF.

The CDR3 loop is CATSSRDREETQYF. V gene TRBV15 combines with J gene TRBJ2-5; TCRdb reports TRBD1, a call that lacks DNA to check it against. Germline V gene lookup returns CDR1 LNHNV and CDR2 YYDKDF (reference sequence). This CDR3 is 14 amino acids long.

The gene calls are TRBV28 and TRBJ2-3; checking the TCRdb D call of TRBD2 is not possible without DNA. The CDR3 is 16 residues long. Germline values: CDR1 MDHEN, CDR2 SYDVKM. The CDR3 sequence is CASSPSGGKIADTQYF.

Frequency places this clonotype as medium-sized. V usage is TRBV3-1 and J usage is TRBJ2-1; the TCRdb D gene call, TRBD2, has no DNA to confirm it. CDR1 is LGHDT, CDR2 YNNKEL, per germline (reference sequence). The CDR3 totals 17 residues. CDR3 residues: CASSPSTREGLLNEQFF.

The chain combines TRBV29-1 with TRBJ2-7. CDR3 length: 12 residues. Germline values: CDR1 SQVTM, CDR2 ANQGSEA. CDR3 sequence reads: CSVKDEDYEQYF.

The genes are TRBV6-4 and TRBJ2-1; TCRdb indicates TRBD2, and absent DNA this call remains unverified. The CDR3 is made up of 18 amino acids. Looked up from germline, CDR1 is MRHNA and CDR2 is SNTAGT. The CDR3 sequence: CASSEGVRTSGGADEQFF.

The chain couples TRBV28 to TRBJ1-5; TCRdb outputs TRBD1, but without DNA this stays unchecked. This CDR3 is built from 14 residues. Germline CDR1 is MDHEN and CDR2 is SYDVKM. This CDR3 is CATGGGSGNQPQHF.

The rearrangement links TRBV30 to TRBJ1-1; TCRdb's D call of TRBD1 is untestable without DNA. Germline CDR1 reads GTSNPN; CDR2 reads SVGIG (reference sequence). CDR3 length equals 15 residues. This CDR3 reads CAWSDRTGLNTEAFF.

The genes are TRBV4-3 and TRBJ1-6; TCRdb designates TRBD1, a call that cannot be tested without DNA. The germline V gene has CDR1 LGHNA and CDR2 YSLEER. This CDR3 is 16 amino acids long. The CDR3 here is CASSQDRGRGGSPLHF.

J is TRBJ2-7 and V is TRBV28; as DNA is missing, the TRBD1 call by TCRdb cannot be tested. The germline gives CDR1 MDHEN, CDR2 SYDVKM. The CDR3 is 16 amino acids. The CDR3 spells CASSSRTSTRSFKQYF.